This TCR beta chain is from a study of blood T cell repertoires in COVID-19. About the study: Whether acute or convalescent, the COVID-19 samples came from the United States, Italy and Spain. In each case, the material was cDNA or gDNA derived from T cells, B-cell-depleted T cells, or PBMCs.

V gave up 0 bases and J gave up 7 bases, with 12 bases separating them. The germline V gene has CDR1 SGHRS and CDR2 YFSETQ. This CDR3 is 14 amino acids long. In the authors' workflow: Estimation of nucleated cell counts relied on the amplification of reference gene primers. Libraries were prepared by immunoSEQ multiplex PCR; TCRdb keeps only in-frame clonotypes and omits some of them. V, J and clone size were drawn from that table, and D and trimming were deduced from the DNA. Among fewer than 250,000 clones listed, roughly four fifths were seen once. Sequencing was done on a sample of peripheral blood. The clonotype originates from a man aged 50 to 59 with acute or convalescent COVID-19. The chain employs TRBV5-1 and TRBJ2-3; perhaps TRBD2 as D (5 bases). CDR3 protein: CASSLASRDNTQYF. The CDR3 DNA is TGCGCCAGCAGCTTGGCAAGCCGGGATAATACGCAGTATTTT.